Listed below are T cell receptor beta chains from one sample, sequenced in a study of blood T cells in healthy people across ages. TCRdb called the 5' RACE reads again in MiXCR, with one record for every CDR3 protein. The data contain around 850,000 distinct CDR3 sequences, roughly 34% of them singletons. The sequenced sample consisted of blood. These receptors were collected from a man aged 18-30 years in good health. The CDR3 runs from the conserved cysteine through the conserved F or W. The D gene is left open where the match is weak. Clone size is given for some rows only: seen once, a few or many times, or a class if the clone is expanded.

J gene,V gene,clone size,D gene,CDR3 protein,CDR3 DNA
TRBJ2-7,TRBV20-1,once,TRBD2,CSVPGTSGYEQYF,TGCAGTGTTCCTGGGACTAGCGGCTACGAGCAGTACTTC
TRBJ2-1,TRBV15,NA,TRBD2,CATSRERLASYNEQFF,TGTGCCACCAGCAGAGAACGACTAGCCTCCTACAATGAGCAGTTCTTC
TRBJ2-3,TRBV7-2,NA,NA,CASSLGGPRYAYF,TGTGCCAGCAGCTTAGGAGGGCCCAGATACGCGTATTTT
TRBJ2-3,TRBV28,few,NA,CASSLGYGYPNTDTQYF,TGTGCCAGCAGCCTGGGCTACGGGTATCCAAACACAGATACGCAGTATTTT
TRBJ1-1,TRBV12-3/TRBV12-4,few,NA,CASMNRAGNTEAFF,TGTGCCAGCATGAACAGGGCTGGGAACACTGAAGCTTTCTTT
TRBJ1-2,TRBV2,NA,TRBD1,CAGSETRDRGGGYTF,TGTGCCGGCAGCGAAACCCGGGACAGGGGAGGAGGCTACACCTTC
TRBJ2-1,TRBV30,many,NA,CAWSGLQGSSEQFF,TGTGCCTGGAGTGGCCTCCAGGGGAGTAGTGAGCAGTTCTTC
TRBJ1-1,TRBV4-1,few,NA,CASSQPAGTNTEAFF,TGCGCCAGCAGCCAGCCCGCAGGAACTAACACTGAAGCTTTCTTT
TRBJ1-1,TRBV7-2,NA,NA,CAGSLGAGPFF,TGTGCCGGCAGCTTAGGAGCAGGCCCTTTCTTT
TRBJ2-7,TRBV7-6,few,NA,CASSLGMGTAYEQYF,TGTGCCAGCAGCTTAGGGATGGGTACCGCCTACGAGCAGTACTTC
TRBJ1-2,TRBV12-3/TRBV12-4,many,NA,CASSTGPIYGYTF,TGTGCCAGCAGTACGGGACCGATCTATGGCTACACCTTC
TRBJ2-2,TRBV10-3,NA,NA,CAISRDNTGELFF,TGTGCCATCAGCCGGGATAACACCGGGGAGCTGTTTTTT
TRBJ1-2,TRBV12-3/TRBV12-4,few,NA,CASRLKRVRDAEYGYTF,TGTGCCAGCAGGTTGAAGAGAGTACGGGACGCCGAATATGGCTACACCTTC
TRBJ1-2,TRBV20-1,few,NA,CSLGIGGGENGYTF,TGCAGCCTGGGAATTGGGGGCGGGGAGAATGGCTACACCTTC
TRBJ1-2,TRBV20-1,NA,NA,CSARRNRNYGYTF,TGCAGCGCGCGGCGCAACCGTAACTATGGCTACACCTTC